The 11 T cell receptor beta chains listed next were all sequenced from one sample in a study of CD8 T cells in Susac syndrome. An input of roughly 0.5 to 1 ug of RNA was subjected to reverse transcription using random hexamers. TCRdb recomputed calls from the immunoSEQ multiplex PCR reads with MiXCR, one row per CDR3 protein. The table records about 300,000 distinct CDR3 sequences, over 75% of them present only once. The sample taken for sequencing was CD8+ T cells from PBMCs. These receptors originate from a human donor with multiple sclerosis.

A single count supports this clonotype. The chain uses TRBV2 and TRBJ2-1; perhaps TRBD2 as D (6 bases). The germline V gene has CDR1 SNHLY and CDR2 FYNNEI. V was clipped by 6 bases and J by 0 bases, with 12 bases between them. The CDR3 is 15 residues long. CDR3 in amino acids: CASSERDFSYNEQFF. CDR3 coding DNA: TGTGCCAGCAGCGAACGGGACTTCTCCTACAATGAGCAGTTCTTC.

V gene TRBV7-2 combines with J gene TRBJ2-5, with 11 bases fitting TRBD1. Per the germline V gene, CDR1 is SGHTA and CDR2 is FQGNSA. V trimming: 1 base; J trimming: 5 bases; junction bases outside the gene matches: 12. CDR3 length: 18 residues. CDR3 coding DNA: TGTGCCAGCAGCTTAGACCCCGGACAGGGGGCTGTATCGGAGACCCAGTACTTC. Amino acids: CASSLDPGQGAVSETQYF.

The chain recombines TRBV19 with TRBJ1-5, with a tentative D call TRBD1 (5 bases). Germline lookup yields CDR1 LNHDA and CDR2 SQIVND (reference sequence). The length of the CDR3 is 17 residues. V dropped 3 bases and J dropped 2 bases, with 17 bases sitting between them. The CDR3 sequence is CASSIPQRWDGNQPQHF. The CDR3 nucleotides are TGTGCCAGTAGTATCCCCCAACGATGGGACGGCAATCAGCCCCAGCATTTT.

The table lists this clonotype with a count of one. The V and J genes are TRBV19 and TRBJ2-3; D uncertain. Germline assignment: CDR1 LNHDA and CDR2 SQIVND (reference sequence). Trimming pared 3 bases from V and 6 bases from J, leaving 22 bases between. This CDR3 is 17 amino acids long. The CDR3 DNA sequence: TGTGCCAGTAGTATTTTAGGGCCCCAGGCTCCCCGGGATACGCAGTATTTT. Amino acids: CASSILGPQAPRDTQYF.

The gene calls are TRBV2 and TRBJ1-5; 7 nucleotides line up with TRBD1. The germline CDR1 and CDR2 sequences are SNHLY and FYNNEI. The CDR3 is made up of 14 amino acids. V trimming: 6 bases; J trimming: 5 bases; junction bases outside the gene matches: 7. The CDR3 here is CASRYDRADQPQHF. CDR3 in DNA: TGTGCCAGCAGATACGACAGGGCGGATCAGCCCCAGCATTTT.

This clonotype was detected a few times. The gene calls are TRBV4-3 and TRBJ2-2, with 8 positions matching TRBD2. After removal of 1 base from V and 4 bases from J, the junction contained 2 bases not matched to a gene. The CDR3 totals 15 residues. Germline CDR1 is LGHNA and CDR2 is YSLEER. The CDR3 DNA reads as TGCGCCAGCAGCCAAGGGGCGGGGGGCACCGGGGAGCTGTTTTTT. Translating gives CASSQGAGGTGELFF.

The chain joins TRBV7-9 to TRBJ1-1, with a possible D match to TRBD1 (5 bases). Germline-derived CDR1 and CDR2 are SEHNR and FQNEAQ (reference sequence). Trimming removed 5 bases at V and 10 bases at J, with 23 bases between. This CDR3 comprises 15 residues. The CDR3 loop reads CASSEFPGPPGAAFF. In nucleotides, the CDR3 is TGTGCCAGCAGCGAATTTCCCGGGCCTCCCGGGGCAGCTTTCTTT.

V usage is TRBV9 and J usage is TRBJ2-7, with 7 bases identical to TRBD2. Unmatched junction bases numbered 5, after V lost 0 bases and J lost 2 bases. The CDR3 totals 15 residues. Germline assignment: CDR1 SGDLS and CDR2 YYNGEE. The CDR3 DNA follows: TGTGCCAGCAGCGTAGCGGCTAGCGGTACCTACGAGCAGTACTTC. Protein: CASSVAASGTYEQYF.

The genes are TRBV12-3 or TRBV12-4 and TRBJ2-7, with 9 bases matching TRBD1. The CDR3 covers 14 residues. The V segment lost 2 bases and the J segment 6 bases; nucleotides outside the gene matches: 5. CDR3 nucleotide sequence: TGTGCCAGCAGTTTATTGGGACAGGGTACCGAGCAGTACTTC. As protein: CASSLLGQGTEQYF.

This clonotype has only one observation. The chain couples TRBV15 to TRBJ1-1; perhaps TRBD1 as D (6 bases). The germline CDR1 and CDR2 sequences are LNHNV and YYDKDF (reference sequence). V was cut by 1 base and J by 1 base, with 13 bases left in between. The CDR3 sequence is 16 residues long. This chain's CDR3 is CATSRGTGLGNTEAFF. The CDR3, as DNA: TGTGCCACCAGCAGAGGTACAGGGTTAGGGAACACTGAAGCTTTCTTT.

The rearrangement uses TRBV24-1 and TRBJ2-1; 10 nucleotides align to TRBD2. Germline lookup yields CDR1 KGHDR and CDR2 SFDVKD. This CDR3 is 15 amino acids long. The ends lost 5 bases at V and 6 bases at J; junction bases unmatched: 6. As DNA, the CDR3 is TGTGCCACCAGTGTCGAACTAGCGGGAATCAATGAGCAGTTCTTC. Translated: CATSVELAGINEQFF.